One and the same sample provided the 7 T cell receptor beta chains below, sequenced in a study of blood T cell repertoires in COVID-19. Clones were sequenced by immunoSEQ multiplex PCR, and TCRdb holds only the in-frame ones, with some missing. The profile shows approximately 240,000 clones, approximately 86% of them singletons. Sample: peripheral blood. These receptors all come from a woman aged 25 to 39 who had recovered from COVID-19.

The chain joins TRBV6-5 to TRBJ2-1; TRBD2 agrees at 10 bases. Germline V CDR1 and CDR2: MNHEY, SVGAGI. The CDR3 sequence is 15 residues long. V was pared by 7 bases and J by 7 bases, with 10 bases of the junction left unmatched. CDR3 sequence (DNA): TGTGCCAGCACCTTCCAAGCGGGGGGGGGAAATGAGCAGTTCTTC. This encodes CASTFQAGGGNEQFF.

This chain uses TRBV7-2 with TRBJ2-2, with 7 bases matching TRBD2. The CDR3 is 14 amino acids. The V and J ends lost 5 bases and 7 bases, in that order; junction bases with no gene match: 7. Per germline, CDR1 SGHTA and CDR2 FQGNSA. CDR3 DNA: TGTGCCAGCAGCCTGAGTACGGGGGGCGGGGAGCTGTTTTTT. The encoded protein is CASSLSTGGGELFF.

The chain links TRBV10-1 to TRBJ2-1; TRBD2 is a possible D gene (7 bases). The germline CDR1 and CDR2 sequences are WNHNN and SYGVQD (reference sequence). Trimming shortened V by 2 bases and J by 5 bases, and 10 bases separated the two germline ends. The CDR3 is 14 amino acids. In DNA, the CDR3 is TGCGCCAGCAGTGAGCGGGGGGCCGACAATGAGCAGTTCTTC. Amino acid sequence: CASSERGADNEQFF.

The V and J genes are TRBV2 and TRBJ1-6; 7 bases match TRBD1. Trimming at V came to 8 bases and at J to 6 bases, leaving 10 bases not matched to a gene. The V gene's germline CDR1 is SNHLY and CDR2 FYNNEI. The CDR3 extends over 15 amino acids. The CDR3 loop reads CASGGRGLVNSPLHF. The CDR3 DNA reads TGTGCCAGCGGGGGCAGGGGGTTGGTTAATTCACCCCTCCACTTT.

V is TRBV28 and J is TRBJ1-6; perhaps TRBD1 as D (5 bases). The CDR3 runs 15 residues. The V end was cut by 2 bases, the J end by 8 bases, with 13 bases between. Germline V gene lookup returns CDR1 MDHEN and CDR2 SYDVKM. The CDR3 here is CASSLRGSIDSPLHF. The CDR3 bases are TGTGCCAGCAGTTTAAGGGGATCAATCGATTCACCCCTCCACTTT.

This clone was detected once. The rearrangement links TRBV19 to TRBJ2-3, with TRBD1 matching 8 bases. Germline V gene lookup returns CDR1 LNHDA and CDR2 SQIVND (reference sequence). Trimming removed 7 bases from V and 3 bases from J; junction bases left unmatched: 9. CDR3 length: 15 amino acids. The CDR3 DNA follows: TGTGCCAGTATTTCCGGGACAGGACTTACAGATACGCAGTATTTT. It is translated as CASISGTGLTDTQYF.

The J gene is TRBJ1-6, the V gene TRBV6-6, with D unclear. This CDR3 has 11 residues. Germline CDR1 MNHNY, CDR2 SVGAGI (reference sequence). V was shortened by 7 bases and J by 13 bases, with 11 bases between the two germline ends. CDR3 residues: CASNQGGPLHF. CDR3 bases: TGTGCCAGCAACCAAGGAGGCCCCCTCCACTTT.